This entry concerns a single TCR beta chain. The data were taken from a study of T cell changes during pregnancy in multiple sclerosis. Assay used: immunoSEQ multiplex PCR; TCRdb lists only in-frame clones, some missing. The table records some 73,000 clones, around 92% of them present only once. Germline values: CDR1 SGHVS, CDR2 FQNEAQ. CDR3 length: 14 amino acids. Trimming removed 1 base from V and 4 bases from J; junction bases left unmatched: 0. Material: peripheral blood, obtained in the third trimester of pregnancy. This clonotype was sampled from a female donor in good health, enrolled as a control in a pregnancy study. The V gene is TRBV7-8, the J gene TRBJ1-3; TRBD1 aligns across 8 bases. The DNA for the CDR3 is TGTGCCAGCAGCTTAGGGACAGGGGGAAACACCATATATTTT. Its translation: CASSLGTGGNTIYF.